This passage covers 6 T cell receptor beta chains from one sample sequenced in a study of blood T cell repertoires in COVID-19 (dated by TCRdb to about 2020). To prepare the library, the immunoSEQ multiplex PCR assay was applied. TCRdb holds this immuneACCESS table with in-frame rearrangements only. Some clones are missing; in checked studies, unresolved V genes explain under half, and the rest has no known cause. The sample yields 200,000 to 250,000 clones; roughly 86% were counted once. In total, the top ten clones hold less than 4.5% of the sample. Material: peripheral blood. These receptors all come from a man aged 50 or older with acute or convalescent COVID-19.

CDR3: CASSWGRTEAFF. For the CDR3, the DNA is TGTGCCAGCAGTTGGGGGAGGACTGAAGCTTTCTTT. V and J are TRBV2 and TRBJ1-1; D is possibly TRBD1 (5 bases). V lost 5 bases and J lost 5, with 9 bases in between. This CDR3 region has 12 residues. The V gene's germline CDR1 is SNHLY and CDR2 FYNNEI.

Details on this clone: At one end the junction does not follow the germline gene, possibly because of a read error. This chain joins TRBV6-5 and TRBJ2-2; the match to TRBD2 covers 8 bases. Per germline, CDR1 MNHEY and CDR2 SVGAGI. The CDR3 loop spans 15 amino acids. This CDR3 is CASTYRVAGLGELFF. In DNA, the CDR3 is TGTGCCAGCACTTACAGGGTAGCGGGACTCGGGGAGCTGTTTTTT.

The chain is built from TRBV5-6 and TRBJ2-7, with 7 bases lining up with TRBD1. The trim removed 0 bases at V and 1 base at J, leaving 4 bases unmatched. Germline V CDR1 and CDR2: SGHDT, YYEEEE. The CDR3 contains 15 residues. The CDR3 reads CASSLGGTESYEQYF. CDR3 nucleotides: TGTGCCAGCAGCTTGGGGGGGACAGAGTCCTACGAGCAGTACTTC.

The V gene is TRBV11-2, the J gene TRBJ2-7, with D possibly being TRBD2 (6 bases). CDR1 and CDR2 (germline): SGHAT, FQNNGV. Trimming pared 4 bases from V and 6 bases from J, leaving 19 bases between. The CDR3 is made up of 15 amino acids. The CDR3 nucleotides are TGTGCCAGCAGCTCGGCCTCTAGCGCGCTAAGCGAGCAGTACTTC. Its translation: CASSSASSALSEQYF.

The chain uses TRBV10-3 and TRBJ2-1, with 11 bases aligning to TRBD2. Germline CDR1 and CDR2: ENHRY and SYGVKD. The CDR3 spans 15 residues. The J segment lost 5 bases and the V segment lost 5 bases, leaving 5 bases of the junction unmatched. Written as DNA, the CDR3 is TGTGCCATCAGTTCCGGGACTAGCGGACACAATGAGCAGTTCTTC. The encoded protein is CAISSGTSGHNEQFF.

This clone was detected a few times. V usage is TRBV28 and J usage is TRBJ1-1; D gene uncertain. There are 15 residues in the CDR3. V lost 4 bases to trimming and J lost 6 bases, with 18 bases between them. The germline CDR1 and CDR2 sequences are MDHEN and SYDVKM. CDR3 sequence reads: CASSSSIRRVAEAFF. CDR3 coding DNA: TGTGCCAGCAGTTCCAGTATCAGGCGCGTGGCTGAAGCTTTCTTT.